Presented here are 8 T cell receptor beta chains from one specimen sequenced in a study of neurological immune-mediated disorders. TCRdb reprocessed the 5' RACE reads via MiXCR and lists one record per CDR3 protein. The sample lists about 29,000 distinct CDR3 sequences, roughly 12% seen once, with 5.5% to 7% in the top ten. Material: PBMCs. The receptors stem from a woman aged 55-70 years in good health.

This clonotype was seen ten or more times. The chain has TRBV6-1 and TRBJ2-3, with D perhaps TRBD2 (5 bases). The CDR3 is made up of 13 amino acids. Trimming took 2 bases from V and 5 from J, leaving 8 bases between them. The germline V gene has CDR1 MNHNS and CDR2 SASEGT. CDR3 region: CASSERGIDTQYF. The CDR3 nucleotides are TGTGCCAGCAGTGAAAGAGGGATAGATACGCAGTATTTT.

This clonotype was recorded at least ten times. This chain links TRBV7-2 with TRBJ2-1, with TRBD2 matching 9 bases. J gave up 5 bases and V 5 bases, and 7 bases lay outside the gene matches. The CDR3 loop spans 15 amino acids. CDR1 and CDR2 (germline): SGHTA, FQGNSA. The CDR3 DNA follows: TGTGCCAGCAGCCCGAGCGGGGGGTCCCACAATGAGCAGTTCTTC. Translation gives CASSPSGGSHNEQFF.

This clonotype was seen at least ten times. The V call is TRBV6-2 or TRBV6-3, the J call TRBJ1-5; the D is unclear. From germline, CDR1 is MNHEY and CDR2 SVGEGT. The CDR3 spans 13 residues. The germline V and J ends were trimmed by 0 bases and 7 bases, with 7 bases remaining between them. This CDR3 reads CASSYSPGQPQHF. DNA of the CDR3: TGTGCCAGCAGTTACTCGCCGGGCCAGCCCCAGCATTTT.

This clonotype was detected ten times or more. Here the CDR3 DNA reads TGCGCCAGCAGCCAAGGGGAACAGGGGGAGACCCAGTACTTC. Translated: CASSQGEQGETQYF. V usage is TRBV4-1 and J usage is TRBJ2-5; TRBD1 matches at 7 bases. The germline gives CDR1 MGHRA, CDR2 YSYEKL. V shed 1 base and J 5 bases; nucleotides not matched to a gene: 4. This CDR3 is 14 amino acids long.

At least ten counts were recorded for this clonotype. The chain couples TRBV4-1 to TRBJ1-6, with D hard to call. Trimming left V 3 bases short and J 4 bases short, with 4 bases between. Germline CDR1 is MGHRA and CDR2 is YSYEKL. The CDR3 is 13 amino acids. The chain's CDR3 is CASSQIYNSPLHF. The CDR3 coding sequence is TGCGCCAGCAGCCAGATATATAATTCACCCCTCCACTTT.

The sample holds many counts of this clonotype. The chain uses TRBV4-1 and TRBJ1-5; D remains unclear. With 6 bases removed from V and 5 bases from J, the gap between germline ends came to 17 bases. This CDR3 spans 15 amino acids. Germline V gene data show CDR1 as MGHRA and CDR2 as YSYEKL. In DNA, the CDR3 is TGCGCCAGCAGTCCGTCCCGGAGGCAGGATCAGCCCCAGCATTTT. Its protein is CASSPSRRQDQPQHF.

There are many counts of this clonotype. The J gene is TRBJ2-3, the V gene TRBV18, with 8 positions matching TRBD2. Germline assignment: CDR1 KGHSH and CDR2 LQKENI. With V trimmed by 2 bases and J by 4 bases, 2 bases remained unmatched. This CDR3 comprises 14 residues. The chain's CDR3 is CASSPAGGADTQYF. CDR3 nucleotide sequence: TGTGCCAGCTCACCAGCCGGGGGGGCAGATACGCAGTATTTT. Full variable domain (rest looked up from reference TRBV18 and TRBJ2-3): NAGVMQNPRHLVRRRGQEARLRCSPMKGHSHVYWYRQLPEEGLKFMVYLQKENIIDESGMPKERFSAEFPKEGPSILRIQQVVRGDSAAYFCASSPAGGADTQYFGPGTRLTVL.

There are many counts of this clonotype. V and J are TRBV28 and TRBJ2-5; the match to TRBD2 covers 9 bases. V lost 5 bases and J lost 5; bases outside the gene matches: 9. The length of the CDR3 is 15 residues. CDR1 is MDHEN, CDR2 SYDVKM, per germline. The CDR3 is CASSGTSLWGETQYF. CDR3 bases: TGTGCCAGCAGTGGGACTAGCTTATGGGGGGAGACCCAGTACTTC. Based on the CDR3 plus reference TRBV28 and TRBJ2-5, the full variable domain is DVKVTQSSRYLVKRTGEKVFLECVQDMDHENMFWYRQDPGLGLRLIYFSYDVKMKEKGDIPEGYSVSREKKERFSLILESASTNQTSMYLCASSGTSLWGETQYFGPGTRLLVL.